Below are 10 T cell receptor beta chains sequenced from a single sample in a study of blood T cell repertoires in COVID-19. Sequencing used immunoSEQ multiplex PCR; TCRdb keeps in-frame clones, though not all of them. The sample has tens of thousands of clones; 70% to 90% are singletons. Sequencing was carried out using peripheral blood. Receptors were obtained from a man aged 60 to 75 with COVID-19, enrolled during active disease.

The CDR3 DNA reads TGTGCCAGCAGGGGGGACAGAAGCACAGATACGCAGTATTTT. Encoded protein: CASRGDRSTDTQYF. The genes are TRBV6-5 and TRBJ2-3, with TRBD1 matching 7 bases. This CDR3 region has 14 residues. V trimming: 6 bases; J trimming: 0 bases; junction bases outside the gene matches: 3. Germline loops: CDR1 MNHEY, CDR2 SVGAGI.

This chain uses TRBV5-1 with TRBJ2-7, with D perhaps TRBD2 (5 bases). V lost 0 bases and J lost 4, with 14 bases in between. Germline CDR1 and CDR2: SGHRS and YFSETQ. The length of the CDR3 is 15 residues. CDR3 in DNA: TGCGCCAGCAGCTTGGACGAGGGAAGGCAGTACGAGCAGTACTTC. This encodes CASSLDEGRQYEQYF.

The gene calls are TRBV12-3 or TRBV12-4 and TRBJ2-7; D gene ambiguous. Deletions cut 3 bases from V and 1 base from J, with 7 bases between. The CDR3 totals 13 residues. The CDR3 region is CASSLKASYEQYF. The DNA of the CDR3 is TGTGCCAGCAGTTTGAAAGCTTCCTACGAGCAGTACTTC.

The chain is built from TRBV10-2 and TRBJ2-5; TRBD2 matches at 7 bases. After removal of 8 bases from V and 2 bases from J, the junction contained 5 bases not matched to a gene. Germline V gene data show CDR1 as WSHSY and CDR2 as SAAADI. The CDR3 length is 13 residues. CDR3 in amino acids: CASLISGQETQYF. The CDR3 nucleotides are TGCGCCAGCCTGATTAGCGGGCAAGAGACCCAGTACTTC.

The chain couples TRBV15 to TRBJ2-1, with D perhaps matching TRBD2 (7 bases). CDR3 length equals 14 residues. V was trimmed by 5 bases and J by 14 bases, leaving 22 bases between them. Looked up from germline, CDR1 is LNHNV and CDR2 is YYDKDF (reference sequence). The CDR3: CATSALGGGHQKFF. The CDR3 DNA reads TGTGCCACCAGCGCTTTAGGGGGGGGACACCAAAAGTTCTTC.

The rearrangement uses TRBV29-1 and TRBJ1-5, with D possibly being TRBD1 (6 bases). This CDR3 has 13 residues. The V end was cut by 4 bases, the J end by 5 bases, with 12 bases between. Germline CDR1 and CDR2: SQVTM and ANQGSEA. CDR3 protein: CSVARSGDQPQHF. In DNA, the CDR3 is TGCAGCGTTGCACGGTCAGGGGATCAGCCCCAGCATTTT.

The chain has TRBV7-9 and TRBJ2-7; 9 bases align to TRBD2. Germline V gene data show CDR1 as SEHNR and CDR2 as FQNEAQ (reference sequence). The V and J ends lost 1 base and 3 bases, in that order; junction bases with no gene match: 1. The CDR3 consists of 14 residues. CDR3 in amino acids: CASSLDSGSYEQYF. The CDR3 bases are TGTGCCAGCAGCTTAGATAGCGGGAGCTACGAGCAGTACTTC.

The chain is built from TRBV7-9 and TRBJ2-1; D remains unclear. This CDR3 has 13 residues. The V end was cut by 1 base, the J end by 5 bases, with 6 bases between. The germline V gene has CDR1 SEHNR and CDR2 FQNEAQ (reference sequence). Here the CDR3 DNA reads TGTGCCAGCAGCTTAGGGCACAACAATGAGCAGTTCTTC. Translation: CASSLGHNNEQFF. The variable domain in full, with the rest retrieved from reference TRBV7-9 and TRBJ2-1, is DTGVSQNPRHKITKRGQNVTFRCDPISEHNRLYWYRQTLGQGPEFLTYFQNEAQLEKSRLLSDRFSAERPKGSFSTLEIQRTEQGDSAMYLCASSLGHNNEQFFGPGTRLTVL.

Written as DNA, the CDR3 is TGTGCCAGCAGTTTAGGGGCTTGGGGTTCACCCCTCCACTTT. Protein: CASSLGAWGSPLHF. The genes are TRBV27 and TRBJ1-6, with TRBD1 as a possible D gene (5 bases). Trimming stripped 2 bases from V and 9 bases from J, with 11 bases between. This CDR3 is 14 amino acids long. Looked up from germline, CDR1 is MNHEY and CDR2 is SMNVEV (reference sequence).

This sequence joins TRBV10-3 and TRBJ2-7; D is unresolved. CDR3 length equals 14 residues. Germline V CDR1 and CDR2: ENHRY, SYGVKD. The V end lost 6 bases, the J end lost 4 bases, and 16 bases lay between the germline ends. CDR3 nucleotides: TGTGCCATCAGCGGGTCCGGCGACGGGTACGAGCAGTACTTC. Translated: CAISGSGDGYEQYF.